The 28 T cell receptor beta chains presented below share a single source sample, sequenced in a study of OX40 agonist ivuxolimab in advanced cancers. Assay: immunoSEQ multiplex PCR; the TCRdb copy retains only in-frame clones and omits some. The sample consists of 68,000 or so clones, around 83% of them appearing once. The source was CD4+ or CD8+ T cells sorted from blood, collected in a trial of the OX40 agonist ivuxolimab. The receptors come from an adult with an advanced solid tumor such as melanoma, head and neck, liver or kidney cancer.

There are a few counts of this clone. This chain uses TRBV5-6 with TRBJ2-7; 11 bases map to TRBD2. The CDR3 has 18 residues. Germline-derived CDR1 and CDR2 are SGHDT and YYEEEE. The ends lost 0 bases at V and 4 bases at J; junction bases unmatched: 12. Written as DNA, the CDR3 is TGTGCCAGCAGCTTGGCAGCCTACTTAGCGGGGGGGATTTACGAGCAGTACTTC. This translates into CASSLAAYLAGGIYEQYF.

The V and J genes are TRBV12-5 and TRBJ2-7; D is uncertain. This CDR3 is 14 amino acids long. V was pared by 2 bases and J by 0 bases, with 8 bases between. CDR1 is LGHNT and CDR2 is FRNRAP in the germline V gene. Written as DNA, the CDR3 is TGTGCTAGTGGTTTGATAGGGAACTCCTACGAGCAGTACTTC. This gives the protein CASGLIGNSYEQYF.

This chain joins TRBV19 and TRBJ2-7, with D unclear. CDR1 and CDR2 (germline): LNHDA, SQIVND (reference sequence). Trimming stripped 5 bases from V and 3 bases from J, with 11 bases between. The length of the CDR3 is 13 residues. The CDR3 bases are TGTGCCAGTAGTGGGCAGGCGTACTACGAGCAGTACTTC. This sequence encodes CASSGQAYYEQYF.

The chain joins TRBV5-6 to TRBJ2-2, with D unclear. The CDR3 runs 14 residues. V was trimmed by 0 bases and J by 3 bases, leaving 6 bases between them. Germline loops: CDR1 SGHDT, CDR2 YYEEEE. The CDR3 spells CASSLDIYTGELFF. Written as DNA, the CDR3 is TGTGCCAGCAGCTTGGACATATACACCGGGGAGCTGTTTTTT.

The chain recombines TRBV6-1 with TRBJ2-3; TRBD1 matches 7 bases. With 11 bases clipped from V and 6 bases from J, the junction kept 14 bases outside the gene matches. In germline, CDR1 is MNHNS, CDR2 SASEGT. This CDR3 contains 14 residues. The CDR3: CAATDSGGSDTQYF. The CDR3 nucleotides are TGTGCCGCCACCGACTCAGGGGGTTCCGATACGCAGTATTTT.

The V and J genes are TRBV7-2 and TRBJ1-2; the D is unclear. CDR3 length: 12 amino acids. The germline CDR1 and CDR2 sequences are SGHTA and FQGNSA. V lost 2 bases, J lost 4 bases, and 5 bases lay in between. The CDR3 loop reads CASSLTPYGYTF. CDR3 nucleotide sequence: TGTGCCAGCAGCTTAACCCCCTATGGCTACACCTTC.

The CDR3, as DNA: TGTGCCAGCTCACCGGAGGTGGTTCGTGACGAGCAGTACTTC. It translates to CASSPEVVRDEQYF. The chain combines TRBV18 with TRBJ2-7; a possible D gene is TRBD2 (5 bases). The length of the CDR3 is 14 residues. CDR1 and CDR2 (germline): KGHSH, LQKENI. Trimming removed 3 bases from V and 5 bases from J, with 14 bases in between.

For this clone: At one of its ends the junction is not consistent with the germline gene, which may arise from a read error. This chain links TRBV28 with TRBJ2-3, with a weak D call TRBD2 (6 bases). Germline V gene lookup returns CDR1 MDHEN and CDR2 SYDVKM. The CDR3 is 15 residues long. CDR3: CASSFRRGPTGTQYF. DNA of the CDR3: TGTGCCAGCAGTTTCCGGCGGGGACCCACAGGTACGCAGTATTTT.

The count of this clone is one. The chain employs TRBV29-1 and TRBJ1-2; TRBD1 aligns across 7 bases. Germline V gene data show CDR1 as SQVTM and CDR2 as ANQGSEA. This CDR3 has 11 residues. Trimming removed 4 bases from V and 5 bases from J; junction bases left unmatched: 1. The DNA for the CDR3 is TGCAGCGTTGGGGACAGTTATGGCTACACCTTC. Amino acid sequence: CSVGDSYGYTF.

This chain links TRBV28 with TRBJ1-5, with D possibly TRBD1 on 6 matching bases. Deletions cut 6 bases from V and 0 bases from J, with 15 bases between. Germline assignment: CDR1 MDHEN and CDR2 SYDVKM. The CDR3 totals 16 residues. The CDR3 spells CASRAGGAVSNQPQHF. The CDR3 DNA follows: TGTGCCAGCAGGGCGGGGGGGGCAGTTAGCAATCAGCCCCAGCATTTT.

V and J are TRBV5-4 and TRBJ2-2, with D perhaps TRBD2 (5 bases). The ends were cut back, 4 bases at V and 6 bases at J, with 10 bases in the middle. There are 13 residues in the CDR3. Germline V CDR1 and CDR2: SGHNT, YYREEE (reference sequence). This CDR3 is CASSGREAGELFF. DNA for the CDR3: TGTGCCAGCAGCGGCCGGGAAGCCGGGGAGCTGTTTTTT.

The chain is built from TRBV6-5 and TRBJ2-5; TRBD1 aligns across 11 bases. The V and J ends lost 2 bases and 6 bases, in that order; junction bases with no gene match: 2. This CDR3 spans 14 amino acids. From germline, CDR1 is MNHEY and CDR2 SVGAGI. In DNA, the CDR3 is TGTGCCAGCAGTTACCGGGACAGGGGGAAGACCCAGTACTTC. This sequence encodes CASSYRDRGKTQYF.

The CDR3 DNA follows: TGTGCCAGCTCACGGGGCCGGACAGGGATCCGGAACACTGAAGCTTTCTTT. Amino acid sequence: CASSRGRTGIRNTEAFF. The rearrangement uses TRBV18 and TRBJ1-1; 8 bases agree with TRBD1. The ends lost 4 bases at V and 1 base at J; junction bases unmatched: 11. This CDR3 is built from 17 residues. From germline, CDR1 is KGHSH and CDR2 LQKENI.

This clone has just one count. The genes are TRBV2 and TRBJ1-2; D gene ambiguous. Per the germline V gene, CDR1 is SNHLY and CDR2 is FYNNEI. This CDR3 comprises 16 residues. Trimming cost V 6 bases and J 4 bases, with 21 bases left between them. CDR3 DNA sequence: TGTGCCAGCAGCTTCTCCGGTTCGAACAGCCCCTATGGCTACACCTTC. Amino acids: CASSFSGSNSPYGYTF.

This chain connects TRBV6-4 to TRBJ2-3; unclear D gene. This CDR3 has 13 amino acids. Germline CDR1 and CDR2: MRHNA and SNTAGT. In DNA, the CDR3 is TGTGCAGCCAGGTTGGGGTCCACAGATACGCAGTATTTT. It codes for CAARLGSTDTQYF.

A remark on this clone: The junction and the germline gene differ at one end; a read error may be behind it. J is TRBJ1-2 and V is TRBV5-6, with D maybe TRBD1 (5 bases). The length of the CDR3 is 15 residues. The germline V gene has CDR1 SGHDT and CDR2 YYEEEE. CDR3 protein: CASTLGRGSNYGYTF. DNA for the CDR3: TGTGCCAGCACCTTGGGACGGGGAAGTAACTATGGCTACACCTTC.

The chain links TRBV19 to TRBJ1-1, with 8 bases matching TRBD1. With 8 bases clipped from V and 3 bases from J, the junction kept 8 bases outside the gene matches. The CDR3 runs 14 residues. Germline CDR1 LNHDA, CDR2 SQIVND (reference sequence). The CDR3 nucleotides read TGTGCCAGTGCGATTGGACAGGGCCACACTGAAGCTTTCTTT. This gives the protein CASAIGQGHTEAFF.

The chain has TRBV10-3 and TRBJ1-2; perhaps TRBD1 as D (6 bases). CDR1 is ENHRY, CDR2 SYGVKD, per germline. This CDR3 region has 14 residues. V was clipped by 3 bases and J by 2 bases, with 10 bases between them. The chain's CDR3 is CAISERQANYGYTF. The CDR3 nucleotides are TGTGCCATCAGTGAAAGACAGGCCAACTATGGCTACACCTTC.

The chain uses TRBV29-1 and TRBJ1-3, with D perhaps matching TRBD1 (5 bases). Trimming took 1 base from V and 6 from J, leaving 10 bases between them. Germline V gene lookup returns CDR1 SQVTM and CDR2 ANQGSEA. The length of the CDR3 is 13 residues. The CDR3 bases are TGCAGCGTTGAAGGGGACTGGGAAAACACCATATATTTT. It codes for CSVEGDWENTIYF.

The genes are TRBV2 and TRBJ2-3; the D gene is possibly TRBD1 (6 bases). Germline V lookup: CDR1 SNHLY, CDR2 FYNNEI. Trimming removed 6 bases from V and 1 base from J, with 8 bases in between. This CDR3 has 13 amino acids. The CDR3 coding sequence is TGTGCCAGCAGCCGGACAGGCACAGATACGCAGTATTTT. Its translation is CASSRTGTDTQYF. Full variable domain (remainder filled in from reference TRBV2 and TRBJ2-3): EPEVTQTPSHQVTQMGQEVILRCVPISNHLYFYWYRQILGQKVEFLVSFYNNEISEKSEIFDDQFSVERPDGSNFTLKIRSTKLEDSAMYFCASSRTGTDTQYFGPGTRLTVL.

This chain uses TRBV5-5 with TRBJ2-3; no clear D. In germline, CDR1 is SGHKS, CDR2 YYEKEE (reference sequence). V shed 4 bases and J shed 5 bases, with 8 bases lying between them. The CDR3 has 12 residues. For the CDR3, the DNA is TGTGCCAGCAGCCTTCCGGGAGATACGCAGTATTTT. This gives the protein CASSLPGDTQYF.

This chain joins TRBV2 and TRBJ2-5, with D possibly being TRBD1 or TRBD2 (5 bases each). Germline CDR1 and CDR2: SNHLY and FYNNEI. V was pared by 6 bases and J by 4 bases, with 15 bases between. This CDR3 is built from 14 residues. The DNA for the CDR3 is TGTGCCAGCAGATCCCCCCGGGGCATAGAGACCCAGTACTTC. This encodes CASRSPRGIETQYF.

The V call is TRBV6-5, the J call TRBJ2-2; possible D gene TRBD1, 6 bases. Germline loops: CDR1 MNHEY, CDR2 SVGAGI. CDR3 size: 12 residues. The V gene lost 6 bases and the J gene lost 6 bases, with 8 bases spanning the gap. CDR3 sequence (DNA): TGTGCCAGCAGAGAGGGGGCCGGGGAGCTGTTTTTT. This encodes CASREGAGELFF.

The chain carries TRBV7-2 and TRBJ2-2; D remains unclear. Deletions cut 5 bases from V and 2 bases from J, with 3 bases between. Germline V gene data show CDR1 as SGHTA and CDR2 as FQGNSA. The CDR3 is 12 residues long. The CDR3 here is CASSPNTGELFF. The CDR3 coding sequence is TGTGCCAGCAGCCCTAACACCGGGGAGCTGTTTTTT. Combining the CDR3 with reference TRBV7-2 and TRBJ2-2 gives the whole variable domain GAGVSQSPSNKVTEKGKDVELRCDPISGHTALYWYRQSLGQGLEFLIYFQGNSAPDKSGLPSDRFSAERTGGSVSTLTIQRTQQEDSAVYLCASSPNTGELFFGEGSRLTVL.

The chain employs TRBV2 and TRBJ2-2; the D gene is possibly TRBD1 (7 bases). This CDR3 has 14 residues. Germline assignment: CDR1 SNHLY and CDR2 FYNNEI. V was cut by 6 bases and J by 7 bases, with 15 bases left in between. DNA of the CDR3: TGTGCCAGCAGCAGGGGGGCAGATGGCGGGGAGCTGTTTTTT. Amino acids: CASSRGADGGELFF. Full variable domain (outside the CDR3, taken from reference TRBV2 and TRBJ2-2): EPEVTQTPSHQVTQMGQEVILRCVPISNHLYFYWYRQILGQKVEFLVSFYNNEISEKSEIFDDQFSVERPDGSNFTLKIRSTKLEDSAMYFCASSRGADGGELFFGEGSRLTVL.

This clone was seen a handful of times. This chain connects TRBV14 to TRBJ1-2; D is unclear. Germline CDR1 SGHDN, CDR2 FVKESK. Trimming shortened V by 0 bases and J by 6 bases, and 11 bases separated the two germline ends. This CDR3 has 14 amino acids. CDR3 DNA sequence: TGTGCCAGCAGCCAAGATCGTCAGGAGCATGGCTACACCTTC. Residues: CASSQDRQEHGYTF.

The genes are TRBV4-2 and TRBJ2-2; 9 nucleotides align to TRBD2. CDR1 is LGHNA and CDR2 is YNFKEQ in the germline V gene. The CDR3 length is 17 residues. Trimming took 0 bases from V and 5 from J; bases not matched to a gene: 7. CDR3 loop: CASSQDIAGAGTGELFF. DNA of the CDR3: TGTGCCAGCAGCCAAGATATAGCGGGGGCCGGAACCGGGGAGCTGTTTTTT.

This clone has just a few counts. V and J are TRBV5-1 and TRBJ2-1; 7 nucleotides line up with TRBD1. The CDR3 is made up of 16 amino acids. Per the germline V gene, CDR1 is SGHRS and CDR2 is YFSETQ. With 4 bases clipped from V and 1 base from J, the junction kept 8 bases outside the gene matches. In nucleotides, the CDR3 is TGCGCCAGCAGCGGAGGACAGGTGCAATCCTACAATGAGCAGTTCTTC. Protein sequence: CASSGGQVQSYNEQFF.